Shown below are 21 T cell receptor beta chains from a single sample sequenced in a study of blood T cell repertoires in COVID-19. Libraries were prepared by immunoSEQ multiplex PCR; TCRdb keeps only in-frame clonotypes and omits some of them. The sample holds around 72,000 clones, about nine tenths seen once. Sequenced input: peripheral blood. The receptors derive from a human donor with active COVID-19. The donor label of this sample is uncertain.

In this sample, this clone turned up once. The gene calls are TRBV12-3 or TRBV12-4 and TRBJ1-5; tentatively, D is TRBD1 (6 bases). The CDR3 runs to 12 residues. V shed 7 bases and J shed 5 bases, with 9 bases lying between them. CDR3 in DNA: TGTGCCAGCAACGAGGGGGATCAGCCCCAGCATTTT. Its translation: CASNEGDQPQHF.

The gene calls are TRBV21-1 and TRBJ1-5; whether TRBD1, the table's D call, matches the DNA was not checked. TRBV21-1 is a pseudogene. This CDR3 is built from 13 residues. CDR3 DNA: TGTGCCAGCGGACAGGGGGCGAATCAGCCCCAGCATTTT. Translating it yields CASGQGANQPQHF.

The J gene is TRBJ1-2, the V gene TRBV4-3, with D maybe TRBD1 (5 bases). Germline-derived CDR1 and CDR2 are LGHNA and YSLEER. V shed 3 bases and J shed 4 bases, with 12 bases lying between them. The CDR3 is made up of 14 amino acids. Here the CDR3 reads CASSQASTGYGYTF. The CDR3 DNA sequence: TGCGCCAGCAGCCAGGCATCAACAGGCTATGGCTACACCTTC.

V usage is TRBV19 and J usage is TRBJ2-1; D is ambiguous. V dropped 3 bases and J dropped 6 bases, with 15 bases sitting between them. The CDR3 runs to 15 residues. Germline V gives CDR1 LNHDA, CDR2 SQIVND (reference sequence). CDR3 amino acids: CASSIRSRDGNEQFF. CDR3 in DNA: TGTGCCAGTAGTATCAGGTCTCGAGACGGCAATGAGCAGTTCTTC.

This clone has more than one count but fewer than ten. The chain combines TRBV2 with TRBJ2-2; 11 bases match TRBD2. The CDR3 has 16 residues. The V gene end was trimmed by 2 bases and the J gene end by 8 bases; junction bases not matched to a gene: 7. Looked up from germline, CDR1 is SNHLY and CDR2 is FYNNEI. Here the CDR3 reads CASSELLAGVAGELFF. Here the CDR3 DNA reads TGTGCCAGCAGTGAATTACTAGCGGGAGTAGCTGGGGAGCTGTTTTTT. The full variable domain, in which reference TRBV2 and TRBJ2-2 provide the parts outside the CDR3, is EPEVTQTPSHQVTQMGQEVILRCVPISNHLYFYWYRQILGQKVEFLVSFYNNEISEKSEIFDDQFSVERPDGSNFTLKIRSTKLEDSAMYFCASSELLAGVAGELFFGEGSRLTVL.

The V call is TRBV6-5, the J call TRBJ1-1; 7 bases align to TRBD1. With V trimmed by 4 bases and J by 9 bases, 8 bases remained unmatched. The CDR3 is made up of 13 amino acids. Germline values: CDR1 MNHEY, CDR2 SVGAGI. The CDR3, as DNA: TGTGCCAGCAGTTTCTGGCGGGACAGCCAAGCTTTCTTT. Its translation is CASSFWRDSQAFF.

This rearrangement joins TRBV10-1 to TRBJ2-1, with 11 bases that match TRBD2. The CDR3 is made up of 16 amino acids. The V and J ends lost 3 bases and 8 bases, in that order; junction bases with no gene match: 9. From germline, CDR1 is WNHNN and CDR2 SYGVQD (reference sequence). The CDR3 sequence is CASSDGVAGGPHEQFF. Written as DNA, the CDR3 is TGCGCCAGCAGTGATGGTGTAGCGGGAGGGCCTCATGAGCAGTTCTTC.

The table lists this clone with a count of one. This chain connects TRBV4-1 to TRBJ1-1; no reliable D call. V was pared by 5 bases and J by 1 base, with 8 bases between. The CDR3 spans 13 residues. Germline CDR1 reads MGHRA; CDR2 reads YSYEKL. The DNA of the CDR3 is TGCGCCAGCAGCTCCCCACAGAACACTGAAGCTTTCTTT. Translation gives CASSSPQNTEAFF.

Remarks on this clone: In the same sample, other DNA sequences code for this CDR3. V is TRBV19 and J is TRBJ2-7; 10 nucleotides align to TRBD1. Germline lookup yields CDR1 LNHDA and CDR2 SQIVND (reference sequence). This CDR3 is 12 amino acids long. With V trimmed by 8 bases and J by 4 bases, 2 bases remained unmatched. CDR3: CASSDRGYEQYF. The CDR3 DNA reads TGTGCCAGTTCGGACAGGGGGTACGAGCAGTACTTC.

The V gene is TRBV9, the J gene TRBJ2-2; 10 bases match TRBD1. The V and J ends lost 3 bases and 4 bases, in that order; junction bases with no gene match: 6. CDR1 and CDR2 (germline): SGDLS, YYNGEE. This CDR3 has 16 amino acids. The CDR3: CASSGAGTGVTGELFF. CDR3 DNA: TGTGCCAGCAGCGGGGCCGGGACAGGGGTCACCGGGGAGCTGTTTTTT.

The chain joins TRBV28 to TRBJ2-1; D might be TRBD2 (6 bases). The CDR3 is 14 residues long. Germline V lookup: CDR1 MDHEN, CDR2 SYDVKM. With 7 bases removed from V and 0 bases from J, the gap between germline ends came to 10 bases. The CDR3 DNA sequence: TGTGCCAGCATAGCGACTAGCTCCTACAATGAGCAGTTCTTC. Its protein product is CASIATSSYNEQFF.

The chain carries TRBV12-2 and TRBJ2-3; no check of the table's D call, TRBD1, against the DNA was made. TRBV12-2 has pseudogene status. The CDR3 consists of 13 residues. The CDR3 here is CASRHPICDTQYF. The CDR3 nucleotides read TGTGCAAGTCGCCATCCCATTTGTGATACGCAGTATTTT.

The chain employs TRBV9 and TRBJ1-6; TRBD1 matches at 8 bases. J lost 6 bases, V lost 3 bases, and 8 bases had no gene match. The CDR3 extends over 16 amino acids. CDR1 is SGDLS, CDR2 YYNGEE, per germline. The CDR3 coding sequence is TGTGCCAGCAGCGGTACAGGGGGAGTAACTAATTCACCCCTCCACTTT. It codes for CASSGTGGVTNSPLHF.

This chain links TRBV28 with TRBJ2-2; weak D call: TRBD2 (6 bases). The CDR3 loop spans 15 amino acids. Trimming pared 2 bases from V and 6 bases from J, leaving 13 bases between. CDR1 is MDHEN and CDR2 is SYDVKM in the germline V gene. The CDR3 region has the DNA TGTGCCAGCAGTTTACCCGGGAGTTTGGCCGGGGAGCTGTTTTTT. It encodes CASSLPGSLAGELFF.

This chain links TRBV28 with TRBJ2-1; tentative D call: TRBD1 (5 bases). Germline V gene lookup returns CDR1 MDHEN and CDR2 SYDVKM. CDR3 length equals 13 residues. Trimming pared 3 bases from V and 4 bases from J, leaving 7 bases between. The CDR3 loop is CASSLGLYNEQFF. CDR3 in DNA: TGTGCCAGCAGTTTGGGGCTTTACAATGAGCAGTTCTTC.

V usage is TRBV6-4 and J usage is TRBJ2-1, with D perhaps TRBD1 (9 bases). Trimming pared 0 bases from V and 9 bases from J, leaving 24 bases between. Germline CDR1 and CDR2: MRHNA and SNTAGT. The CDR3 has 18 amino acids. Here the CDR3 DNA reads TGTGCCAGCAGTGACTCGGGGGGACAGGGTAGCGGGATTATTGAGCAGTTCTTC. It yields the protein CASSDSGGQGSGIIEQFF.

V usage is TRBV11-3 and J usage is TRBJ2-7; D perhaps matches TRBD1 (6 bases). Trimming took 1 base from V and 7 from J, leaving 14 bases between them. Germline CDR1 is SGHNT and CDR2 is YENEEA. The CDR3 runs to 14 residues. CDR3 protein: CASSLVQGSREQYF. DNA for the CDR3: TGTGCCAGCAGCTTAGTACAGGGATCGCGTGAGCAGTACTTC.

The rearrangement links TRBV28 to TRBJ2-2; 7 positions agree with TRBD2. V lost 2 bases to trimming and J lost 2 bases; unmatched junction nucleotides: 5. Germline values: CDR1 MDHEN, CDR2 SYDVKM. This CDR3 comprises 16 residues. The CDR3 sequence is CASSLAGVSNTGELFF. The CDR3 coding sequence is TGTGCCAGCAGTTTAGCGGGAGTATCCAACACCGGGGAGCTGTTTTTT.

In this sample, this clone turned up once. The V call is TRBV5-4, the J call TRBJ2-7, with a possible D match to TRBD1 (6 bases). The CDR3 contains 14 residues. Trimming removed 3 bases at V and 0 bases at J, with 10 bases between. The germline gives CDR1 SGHNT, CDR2 YYREEE (reference sequence). CDR3 bases: TGTGCCAGCAGCTCGCAGGGGATCTCCTACGAGCAGTACTTC. Protein product: CASSSQGISYEQYF.

This rearrangement joins TRBV18 to TRBJ2-7; TRBD2 might be the D (6 bases). This CDR3 is 13 amino acids long. V was pared by 3 bases and J by 6 bases, with 12 bases between. CDR1 KGHSH and CDR2 LQKENI come from the germline V gene. The CDR3 DNA reads TGTGCCAGCTCACCTCCCCAGGGAGGCGAGCAGTACTTC. It translates to CASSPPQGGEQYF.

V and J are TRBV11-2 and TRBJ2-7; 9 bases map to TRBD1. This CDR3 has 19 amino acids. Trimming at V came to 3 bases and at J to 4 bases, leaving 19 bases not matched to a gene. CDR1 and CDR2 from the germline V gene are SGHAT and FQNNGV. CDR3 nucleotide sequence: TGTGCCAGCAGCTTGACAGGGGGTCTTGCATCCTCCTTGCCGTACGAGCAGTACTTC. Protein: CASSLTGGLASSLPYEQYF.